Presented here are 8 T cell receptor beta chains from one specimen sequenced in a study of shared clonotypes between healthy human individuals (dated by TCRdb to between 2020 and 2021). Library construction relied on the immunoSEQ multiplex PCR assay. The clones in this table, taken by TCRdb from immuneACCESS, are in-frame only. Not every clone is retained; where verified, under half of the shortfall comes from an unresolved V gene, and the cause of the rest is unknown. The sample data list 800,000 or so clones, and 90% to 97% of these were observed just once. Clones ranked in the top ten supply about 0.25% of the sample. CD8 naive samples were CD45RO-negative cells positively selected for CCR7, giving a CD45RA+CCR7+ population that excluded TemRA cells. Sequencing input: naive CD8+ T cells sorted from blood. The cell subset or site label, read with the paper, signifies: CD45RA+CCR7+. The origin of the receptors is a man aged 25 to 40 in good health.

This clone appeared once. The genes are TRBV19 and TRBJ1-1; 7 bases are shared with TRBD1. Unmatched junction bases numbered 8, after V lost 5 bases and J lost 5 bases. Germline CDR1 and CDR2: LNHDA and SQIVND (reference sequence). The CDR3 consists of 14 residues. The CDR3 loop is CASSPRGRGTEAFF. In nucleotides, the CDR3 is TGTGCCAGTAGTCCTCGCGGCAGGGGGACTGAAGCTTTCTTT.

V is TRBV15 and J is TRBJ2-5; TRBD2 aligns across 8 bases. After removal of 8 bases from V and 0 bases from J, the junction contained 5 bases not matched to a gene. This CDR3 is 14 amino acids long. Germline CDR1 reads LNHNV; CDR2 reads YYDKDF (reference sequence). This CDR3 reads CATVPSGYQETQYF. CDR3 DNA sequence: TGTGCCACCGTCCCTAGCGGGTACCAAGAGACCCAGTACTTC. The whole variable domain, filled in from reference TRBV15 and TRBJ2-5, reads DAMVIQNPRYQVTQFGKPVTLSCSQTLNHNVMYWYQQKSSQAPKLLFHYYDKDFNNEADTPDNFQSRRPNTSFCFLDIRSPGLGDTAMYLCATVPSGYQETQYFGPGTRLLVL.

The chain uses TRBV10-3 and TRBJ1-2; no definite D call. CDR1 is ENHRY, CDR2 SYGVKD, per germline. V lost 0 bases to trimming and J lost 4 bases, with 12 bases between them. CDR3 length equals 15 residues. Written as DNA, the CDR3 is TGTGCCATCAGTGAGTCTGAGAGTACACTCTATGGCTACACCTTC. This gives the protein CAISESESTLYGYTF.

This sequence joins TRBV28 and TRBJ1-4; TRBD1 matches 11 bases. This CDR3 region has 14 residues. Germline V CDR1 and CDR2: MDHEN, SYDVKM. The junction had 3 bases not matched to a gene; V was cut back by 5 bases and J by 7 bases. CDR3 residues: CASSRDRGAEKLFF. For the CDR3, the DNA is TGTGCCAGCAGTCGGGACAGGGGGGCTGAAAAACTGTTTTTT. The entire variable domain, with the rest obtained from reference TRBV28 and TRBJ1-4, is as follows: DVKVTQSSRYLVKRTGEKVFLECVQDMDHENMFWYRQDPGLGLRLIYFSYDVKMKEKGDIPEGYSVSREKKERFSLILESASTNQTSMYLCASSRDRGAEKLFFGSGTQLSVL.

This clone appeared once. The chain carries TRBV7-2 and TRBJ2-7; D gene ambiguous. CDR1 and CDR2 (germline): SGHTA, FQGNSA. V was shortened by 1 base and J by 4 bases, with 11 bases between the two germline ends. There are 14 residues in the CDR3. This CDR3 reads CASSLGPELYEQYF. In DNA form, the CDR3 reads TGTGCCAGCAGCTTAGGCCCGGAGCTGTACGAGCAGTACTTC.

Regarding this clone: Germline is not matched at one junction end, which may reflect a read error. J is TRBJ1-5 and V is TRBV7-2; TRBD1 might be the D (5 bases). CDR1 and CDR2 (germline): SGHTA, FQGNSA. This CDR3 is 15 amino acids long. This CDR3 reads CASSLGARENQPQHF. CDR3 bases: TGTGCCAGCAGTTTAGGGGCCAGGGAGAATCAGCCCCAGCATTTT.

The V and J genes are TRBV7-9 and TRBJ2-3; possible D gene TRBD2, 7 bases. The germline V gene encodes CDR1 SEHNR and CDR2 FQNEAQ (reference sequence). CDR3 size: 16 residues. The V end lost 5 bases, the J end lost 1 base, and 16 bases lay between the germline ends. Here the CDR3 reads CASSEGRGRGTDTQYF. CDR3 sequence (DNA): TGTGCCAGCAGCGAGGGTAGGGGGAGGGGCACAGATACGCAGTATTTT.

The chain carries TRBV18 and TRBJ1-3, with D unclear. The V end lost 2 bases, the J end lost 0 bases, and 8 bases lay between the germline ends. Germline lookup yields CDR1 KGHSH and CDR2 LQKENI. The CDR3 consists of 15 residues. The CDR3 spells CASSPGRPSGNTIYF. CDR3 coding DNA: TGTGCCAGCTCACCAGGGAGACCCTCTGGAAACACCATATATTTT. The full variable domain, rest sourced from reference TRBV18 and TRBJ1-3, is NAGVMQNPRHLVRRRGQEARLRCSPMKGHSHVYWYRQLPEEGLKFMVYLQKENIIDESGMPKERFSAEFPKEGPSILRIQQVVRGDSAAYFCASSPGRPSGNTIYFGEGSWLTVV.